The present T cell receptor (beta chain) was sequenced within a study of T cell responses to AZD1222 COVID-19 vaccine. Overall study results and limits: The sample set comprised mostly white British donors with more females, and clonal diversity was possibly underestimated. In the spike-specific TCR repertoire, nearly half reportedly target unmutated variant regions. Following two doses of AZD1222, Spike-specific TCR breadth and depth rose.

Concerning this clone itself: Its specificity is unknown.

Measured with immunoSEQ multiplex PCR; TCRdb has only the in-frame clones, and not every one. The sample contains 200,000 or so clones, 85% to 95% of which appear only once. V was trimmed by 2 bases and J by 4 bases, leaving 14 bases between them. The germline gives CDR1 GTSNPN, CDR2 SVGIG (reference sequence). The CDR3 totals 14 residues. This sample comprised peripheral blood, obtained on day 0 of AZD1222 vaccination. This receptor was identified in an adult in good health. V is TRBV30 and J is TRBJ2-5, with a tentative D call TRBD1 (5 bases). CDR3 DNA sequence: TGTGCCTGGAGTTCACTAAGACAGATAGAGACCCAGTACTTC. This translates into CAWSSLRQIETQYF.